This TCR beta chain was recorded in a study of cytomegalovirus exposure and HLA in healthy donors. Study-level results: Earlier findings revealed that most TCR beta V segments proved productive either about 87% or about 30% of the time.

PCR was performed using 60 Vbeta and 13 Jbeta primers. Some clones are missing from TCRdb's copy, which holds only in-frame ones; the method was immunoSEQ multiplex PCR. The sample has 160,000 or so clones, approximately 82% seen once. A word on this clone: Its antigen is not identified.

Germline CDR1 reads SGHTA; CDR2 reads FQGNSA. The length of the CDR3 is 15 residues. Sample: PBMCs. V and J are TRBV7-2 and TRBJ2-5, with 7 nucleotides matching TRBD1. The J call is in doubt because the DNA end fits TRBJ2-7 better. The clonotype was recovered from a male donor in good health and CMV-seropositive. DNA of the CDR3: TGTGCCAGCAGCTTAGCGAGGGGGCGTGGGTACGAGCAGTACTTC. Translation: CASSLARGRGYEQYF.